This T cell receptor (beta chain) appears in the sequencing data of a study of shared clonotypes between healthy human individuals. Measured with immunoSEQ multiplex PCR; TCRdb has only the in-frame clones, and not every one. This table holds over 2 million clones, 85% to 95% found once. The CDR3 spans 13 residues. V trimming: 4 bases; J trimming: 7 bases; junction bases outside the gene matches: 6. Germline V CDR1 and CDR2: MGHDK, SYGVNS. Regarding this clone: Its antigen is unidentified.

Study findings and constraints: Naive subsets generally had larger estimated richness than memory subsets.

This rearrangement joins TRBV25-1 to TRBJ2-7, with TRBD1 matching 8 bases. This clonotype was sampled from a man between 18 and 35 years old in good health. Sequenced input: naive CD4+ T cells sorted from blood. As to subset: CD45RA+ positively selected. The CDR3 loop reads CASSVTGGWEQYF. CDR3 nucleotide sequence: TGTGCCAGCAGTGTCACAGGGGGGTGGGAGCAGTACTTC.